This T cell receptor beta chain is from a study of TIL therapy for anti-PD-1-resistant metastatic lung cancer. Background on the study: Half of patients were current or former smokers. General study points: TIL cultures after expansion showed higher clonality and lower diversity than baseline tumor (median 6% vs 31%).

The libraries were made with immunoSEQ v3. Assay: immunoSEQ multiplex PCR; the TCRdb copy retains only in-frame clones and omits some. The sample contains approximately 23,000 clones, 63% of which appear only once. For this clone: As yet, its antigen is unknown.

The time point here: pre-treatment sample, taken before nivolumab and TIL therapy. The tumor samples were excised metastases, mostly pleural nodules or supraclavicular lymph nodes. Germline values: CDR1 SQVTM, CDR2 ANQGSEA. The CDR3 is 14 amino acids. Losses at the gene ends were 4 bases for V and 0 bases for J; bases not matched to a gene: 3. V and J are TRBV29-1 and TRBJ1-5; 7 bases are shared with TRBD1. The TCR comes from a woman between 25 and 80 years old with non-small cell lung cancer. The sequencing used tumor tissue, collected at baseline. As DNA, the CDR3 is TGCAGCGTTGGAGGGGGCTCTAGCAATCAGCCCCAGCATTTT. Protein product: CSVGGGSSNQPQHF.